This TCR beta chain was captured in a study of blood T cell repertoires in COVID-19. Study-wide context: Specimens from acute and convalescent COVID-19 originated in the United States, Italy and Spain. T cells, B-cell-depleted T cells, or PBMCs supplied cDNA or gDNA.

Germline trimming cut 2 bases from V and 0 bases from J; bases unmatched to any gene: 5. The CDR3 has 15 amino acids. Germline V gene lookup returns CDR1 SGHNT and CDR2 YYREEE (reference sequence). As processed by the authors: It was from reference gene primer amplification that nucleated cell counts were estimated. Assay: immunoSEQ multiplex PCR; the TCRdb copy retains only in-frame clones and omits some. D and trimming were read from the DNA, whereas the V and J calls and clone size are those reported in that table. The sample holds roughly 48,000 clones, 80% to 90% seen once. Sequenced material: peripheral blood. This clonotype was obtained from a man aged 40-49 years with acute or convalescent COVID-19. The V and J genes are TRBV5-4 and TRBJ2-7; 7 bases fit TRBD1. The CDR3 DNA follows: TGTGCCAGCAGCTTTGCGGCAGGGGGCTCCTACGAGCAGTACTTC. It encodes CASSFAAGGSYEQYF.